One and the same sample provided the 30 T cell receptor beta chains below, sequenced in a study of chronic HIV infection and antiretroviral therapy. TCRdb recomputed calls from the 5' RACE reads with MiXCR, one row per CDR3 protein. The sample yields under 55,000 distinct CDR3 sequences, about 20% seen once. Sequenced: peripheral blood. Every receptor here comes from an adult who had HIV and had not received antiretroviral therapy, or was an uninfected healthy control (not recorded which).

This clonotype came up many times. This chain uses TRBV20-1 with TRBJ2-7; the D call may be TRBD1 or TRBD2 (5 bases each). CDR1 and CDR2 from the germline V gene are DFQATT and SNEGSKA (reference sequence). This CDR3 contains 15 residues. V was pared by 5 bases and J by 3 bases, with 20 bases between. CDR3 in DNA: TGCAGTGCTCAAGCCGGGCAGGGACCGGGCTACGAGCAGTACTTC. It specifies CSAQAGQGPGYEQYF.

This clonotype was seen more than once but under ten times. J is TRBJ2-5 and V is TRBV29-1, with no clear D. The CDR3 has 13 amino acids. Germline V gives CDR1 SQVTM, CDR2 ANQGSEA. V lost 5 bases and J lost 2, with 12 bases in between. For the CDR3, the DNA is TGCAGCGTTAAGGGTGTCGGGCAAGAGACCCAGTACTTC. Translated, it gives CSVKGVGQETQYF. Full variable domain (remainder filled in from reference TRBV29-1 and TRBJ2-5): SAVISQKPSRDICQRGTSLTIQCQVDSQVTMMFWYRQQPGQSLTLIATANQGSEATYESGFVIDKFPISRPNLTFSTLTVSNMSPEDSSIYLCSVKGVGQETQYFGPGTRLLVL.

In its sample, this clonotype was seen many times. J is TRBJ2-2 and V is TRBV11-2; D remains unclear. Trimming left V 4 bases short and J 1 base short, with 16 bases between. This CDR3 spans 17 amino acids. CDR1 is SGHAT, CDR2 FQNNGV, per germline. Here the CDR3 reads CASSSGQRVGNTGELFF. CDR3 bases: TGTGCCAGCAGCTCGGGTCAAAGGGTGGGGAACACCGGGGAGCTGTTTTTT.

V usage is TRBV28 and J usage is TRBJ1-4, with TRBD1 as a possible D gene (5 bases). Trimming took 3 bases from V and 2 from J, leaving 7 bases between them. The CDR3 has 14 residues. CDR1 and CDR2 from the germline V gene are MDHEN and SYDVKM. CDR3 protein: CASSFEGTNEKLFF. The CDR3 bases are TGTGCCAGCAGTTTCGAGGGGACTAATGAAAAACTGTTTTTT.

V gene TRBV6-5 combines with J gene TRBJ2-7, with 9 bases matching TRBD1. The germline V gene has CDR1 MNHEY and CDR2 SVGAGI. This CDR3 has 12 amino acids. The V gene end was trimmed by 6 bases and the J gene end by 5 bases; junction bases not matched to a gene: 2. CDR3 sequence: CASSRTGDEQYF. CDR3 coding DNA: TGTGCCAGCAGCAGGACAGGGGACGAGCAGTACTTC.

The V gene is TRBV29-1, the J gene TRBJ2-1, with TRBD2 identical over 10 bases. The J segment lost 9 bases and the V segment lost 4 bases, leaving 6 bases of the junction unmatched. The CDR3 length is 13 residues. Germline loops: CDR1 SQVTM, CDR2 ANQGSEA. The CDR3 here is CSVVSGRATEQFF. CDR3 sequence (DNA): TGCAGCGTTGTCAGCGGGAGGGCCACTGAGCAGTTCTTC.

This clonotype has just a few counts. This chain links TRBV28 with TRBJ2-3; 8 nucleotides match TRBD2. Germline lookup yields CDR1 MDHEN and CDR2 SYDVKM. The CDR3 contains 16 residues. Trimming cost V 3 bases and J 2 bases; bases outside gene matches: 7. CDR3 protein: CASSFSAAGDTDTQYF. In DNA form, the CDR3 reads TGTGCCAGCAGTTTCTCCGCAGCGGGAGACACAGATACGCAGTATTTT.

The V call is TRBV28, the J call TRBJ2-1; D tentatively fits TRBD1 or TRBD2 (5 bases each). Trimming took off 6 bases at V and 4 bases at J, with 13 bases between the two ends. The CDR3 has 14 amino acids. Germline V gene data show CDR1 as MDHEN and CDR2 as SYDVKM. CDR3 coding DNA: TGTGCCAGCAGCTCCGGGACCCATTACAATGAGCAGTTCTTC. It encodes CASSSGTHYNEQFF.

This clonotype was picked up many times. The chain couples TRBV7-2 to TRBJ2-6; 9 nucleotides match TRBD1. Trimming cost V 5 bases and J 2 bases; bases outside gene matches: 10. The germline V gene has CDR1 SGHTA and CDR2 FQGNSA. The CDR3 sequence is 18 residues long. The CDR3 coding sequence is TGTGCCAGCAGCCCGGGACAGGGTTTGAGTACTGGGGCCAACGTCCTGACTTTC. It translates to CASSPGQGLSTGANVLTF.

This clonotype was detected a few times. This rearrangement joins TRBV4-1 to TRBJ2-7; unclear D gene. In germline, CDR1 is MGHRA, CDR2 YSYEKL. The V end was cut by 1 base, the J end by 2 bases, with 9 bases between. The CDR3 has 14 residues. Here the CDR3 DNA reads TGCGCCAGCAGCCAAGTACTTACTACCTACGAGCAGTACTTC. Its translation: CASSQVLTTYEQYF.

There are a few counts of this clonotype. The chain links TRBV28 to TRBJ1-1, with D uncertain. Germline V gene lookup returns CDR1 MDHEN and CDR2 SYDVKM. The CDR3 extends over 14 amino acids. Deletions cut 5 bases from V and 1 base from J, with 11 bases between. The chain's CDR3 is CASSTGPQNTEAFF. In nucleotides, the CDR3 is TGTGCCAGCAGTACCGGGCCGCAGAACACTGAAGCTTTCTTT.

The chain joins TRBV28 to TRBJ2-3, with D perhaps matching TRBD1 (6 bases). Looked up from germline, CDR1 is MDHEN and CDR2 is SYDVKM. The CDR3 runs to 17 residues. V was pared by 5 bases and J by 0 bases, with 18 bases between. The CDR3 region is CASSHNRERASTDTQYF. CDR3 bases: TGTGCCAGCAGTCACAACAGGGAGCGAGCTAGCACAGATACGCAGTATTTT. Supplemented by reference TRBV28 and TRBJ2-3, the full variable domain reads DVKVTQSSRYLVKRTGEKVFLECVQDMDHENMFWYRQDPGLGLRLIYFSYDVKMKEKGDIPEGYSVSREKKERFSLILESASTNQTSMYLCASSHNRERASTDTQYFGPGTRLTVL.

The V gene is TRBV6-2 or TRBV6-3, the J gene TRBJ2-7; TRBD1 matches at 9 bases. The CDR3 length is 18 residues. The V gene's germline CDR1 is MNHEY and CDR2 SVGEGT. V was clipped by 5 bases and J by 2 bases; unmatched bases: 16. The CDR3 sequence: CASSHGQGRRPSTYEQYF. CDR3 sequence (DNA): TGTGCCAGCAGTCACGGACAGGGGCGCCGACCTAGCACCTACGAGCAGTACTTC.

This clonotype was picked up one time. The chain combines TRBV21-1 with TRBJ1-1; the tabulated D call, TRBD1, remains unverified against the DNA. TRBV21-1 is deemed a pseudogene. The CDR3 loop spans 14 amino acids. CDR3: CASSKAPAPPEAFF. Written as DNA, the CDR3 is TGTGCCAGCAGCAAAGCCCCGGCCCCCCCTGAAGCTTTCTTT.

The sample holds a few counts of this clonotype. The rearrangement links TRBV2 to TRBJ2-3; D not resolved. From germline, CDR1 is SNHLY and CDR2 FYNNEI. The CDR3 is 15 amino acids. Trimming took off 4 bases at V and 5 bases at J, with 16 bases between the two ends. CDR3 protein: CASSGQGLVGDTQYF. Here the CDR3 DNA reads TGTGCCAGCAGTGGACAAGGCCTAGTGGGAGATACGCAGTATTTT.

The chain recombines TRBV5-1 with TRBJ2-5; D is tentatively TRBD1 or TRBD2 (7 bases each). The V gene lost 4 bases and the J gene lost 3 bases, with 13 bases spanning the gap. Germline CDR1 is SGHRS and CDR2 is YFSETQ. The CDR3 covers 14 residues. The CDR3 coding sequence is TGCGCCAGCAGCAAGACAGGGAGGGAAGAGACCCAGTACTTC. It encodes CASSKTGREETQYF.

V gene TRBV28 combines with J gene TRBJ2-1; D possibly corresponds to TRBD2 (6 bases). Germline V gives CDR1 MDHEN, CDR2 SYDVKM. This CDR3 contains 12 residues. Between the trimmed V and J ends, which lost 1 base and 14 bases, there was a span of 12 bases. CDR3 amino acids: CASSLFAGRKFF. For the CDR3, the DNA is TGTGCCAGCAGTTTATTCGCGGGGAGGAAGTTCTTC.

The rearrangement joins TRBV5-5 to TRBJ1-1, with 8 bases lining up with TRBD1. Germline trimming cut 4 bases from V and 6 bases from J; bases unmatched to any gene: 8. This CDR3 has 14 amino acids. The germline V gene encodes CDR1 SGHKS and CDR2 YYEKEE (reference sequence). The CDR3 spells CASSLDRGLAEAFF. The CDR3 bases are TGTGCCAGCAGCCTTGACAGGGGCCTCGCTGAAGCTTTCTTT.

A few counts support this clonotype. The CDR3, as DNA: TGTGCCTGGAGTGGAGGGGAGTACGACATTCAGTACTTC. Its protein product is CAWSGGEYDIQYF. The chain recombines TRBV30 with TRBJ2-4, with D tentatively TRBD1 or TRBD2 (5 bases each). This CDR3 spans 13 amino acids. Trimming shortened V by 1 base and J by 8 bases, and 12 bases separated the two germline ends. Germline CDR1 and CDR2: GTSNPN and SVGIG (reference sequence).

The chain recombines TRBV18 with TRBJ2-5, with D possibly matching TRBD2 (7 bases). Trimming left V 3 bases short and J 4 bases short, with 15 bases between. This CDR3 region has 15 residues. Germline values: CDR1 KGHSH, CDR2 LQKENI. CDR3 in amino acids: CASSPRGGERETQYF. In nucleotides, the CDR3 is TGTGCCAGCTCACCGAGGGGGGGTGAGAGAGAGACCCAGTACTTC.

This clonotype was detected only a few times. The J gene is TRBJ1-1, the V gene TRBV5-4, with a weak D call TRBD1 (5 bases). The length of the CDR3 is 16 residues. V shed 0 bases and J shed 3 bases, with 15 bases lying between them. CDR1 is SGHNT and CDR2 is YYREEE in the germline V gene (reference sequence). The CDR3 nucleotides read TGTGCCAGCAGCTTGGGAAACAGGCCTGGCGACACTGAAGCTTTCTTT. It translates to CASSLGNRPGDTEAFF.

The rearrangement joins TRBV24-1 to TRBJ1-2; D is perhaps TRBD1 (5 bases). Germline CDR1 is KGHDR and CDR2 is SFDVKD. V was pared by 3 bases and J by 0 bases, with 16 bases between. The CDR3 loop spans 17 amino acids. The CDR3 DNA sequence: TGTGCCACCAGTGATAAAATTGGAACAGGAGCTAACTATGGCTACACCTTC. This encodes CATSDKIGTGANYGYTF.

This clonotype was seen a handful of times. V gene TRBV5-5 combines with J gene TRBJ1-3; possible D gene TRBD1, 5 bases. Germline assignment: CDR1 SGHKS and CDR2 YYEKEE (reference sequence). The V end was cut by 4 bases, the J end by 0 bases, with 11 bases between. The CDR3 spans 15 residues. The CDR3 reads CASSQDTHSGNTIYF. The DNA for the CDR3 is TGTGCCAGCAGCCAGGACACCCACTCTGGAAACACCATATATTTT.

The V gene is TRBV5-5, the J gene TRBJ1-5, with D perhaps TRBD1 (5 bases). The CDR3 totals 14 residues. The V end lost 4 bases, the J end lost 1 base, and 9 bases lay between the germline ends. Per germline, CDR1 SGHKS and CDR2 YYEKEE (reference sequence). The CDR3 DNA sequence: TGTGCCAGCAGCCCGGACACAAGCAATCAGCCCCAGCATTTT. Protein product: CASSPDTSNQPQHF.

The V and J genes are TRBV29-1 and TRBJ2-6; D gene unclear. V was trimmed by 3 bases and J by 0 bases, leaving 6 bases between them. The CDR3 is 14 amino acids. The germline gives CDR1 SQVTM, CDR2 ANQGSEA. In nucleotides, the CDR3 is TGCAGCGTTGAGGGAATCTCTGGGGCCAACGTCCTGACTTTC. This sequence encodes CSVEGISGANVLTF.

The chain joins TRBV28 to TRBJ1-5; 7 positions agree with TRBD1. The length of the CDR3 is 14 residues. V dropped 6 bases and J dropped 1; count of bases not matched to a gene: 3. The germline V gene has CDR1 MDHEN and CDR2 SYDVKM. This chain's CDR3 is CASRTGKSNQPQHF. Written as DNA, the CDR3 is TGTGCCAGCAGGACAGGGAAGAGCAATCAGCCCCAGCATTTT.

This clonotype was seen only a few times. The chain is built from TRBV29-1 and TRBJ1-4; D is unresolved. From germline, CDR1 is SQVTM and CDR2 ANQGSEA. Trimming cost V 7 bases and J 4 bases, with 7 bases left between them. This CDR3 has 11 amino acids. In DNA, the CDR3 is TGCAGCGCCCGCATTAATGAAAAACTGTTTTTT. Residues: CSARINEKLFF.

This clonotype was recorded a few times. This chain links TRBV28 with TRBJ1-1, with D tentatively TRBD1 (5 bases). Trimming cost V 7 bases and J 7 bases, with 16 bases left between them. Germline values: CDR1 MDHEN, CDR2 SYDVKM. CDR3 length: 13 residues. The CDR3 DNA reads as TGTGCCAGCACCAGTGGCAGGGAAGGTGAAGCTTTCTTT. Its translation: CASTSGREGEAFF.

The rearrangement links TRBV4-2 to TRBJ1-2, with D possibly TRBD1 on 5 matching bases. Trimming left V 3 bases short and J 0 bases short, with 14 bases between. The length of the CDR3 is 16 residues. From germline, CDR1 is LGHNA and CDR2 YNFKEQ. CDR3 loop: CASSHLSTETNYGYTF. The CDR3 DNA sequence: TGTGCCAGCAGCCACCTCTCGACAGAAACTAACTATGGCTACACCTTC.

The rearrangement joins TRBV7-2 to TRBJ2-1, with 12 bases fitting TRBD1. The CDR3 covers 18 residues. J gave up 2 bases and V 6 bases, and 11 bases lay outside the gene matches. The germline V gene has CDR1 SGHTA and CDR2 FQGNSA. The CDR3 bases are TGTGCCAGCAGAAAGGGACAGGGGGCCCTGGGGCCCTACAATGAGCAGTTCTTC. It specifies CASRKGQGALGPYNEQFF.